Below, 24 T cell receptor beta chains from the same sample are listed, as sequenced in a study of T cell responses to AZD1222 COVID-19 vaccine. Clones were read by immunoSEQ multiplex PCR, and TCRdb kept only the in-frame ones, dropping some. Here the sample spans around 94,000 clones, roughly 84% being singletons. This specimen was peripheral blood, taken on day 0 of AZD1222 vaccination. The source is an adult in good health.

This clone was recorded a few times. The chain carries TRBV19 and TRBJ1-4; D remains unclear. Trimming removed 2 bases at V and 8 bases at J, with 9 bases between. CDR3 size: 13 residues. Per germline, CDR1 LNHDA and CDR2 SQIVND (reference sequence). CDR3 DNA: TGTGCCAGTAGTATAAGGGCGCGAGAAAAACTGTTTTTT. Translated, it gives CASSIRAREKLFF. Supplemented by reference TRBV19 and TRBJ1-4, the full variable domain reads DGGITQSPKYLFRKEGQNVTLSCEQNLNHDAMYWYRQDPGQGLRLIYYSQIVNDFQKGDIAEGYSVSREKKESFPLTVTSAQKNPTAFYLCASSIRAREKLFFGSGTQLSVL.

The chain employs TRBV5-1 and TRBJ2-7; D not resolved. The CDR3 has 15 residues. V lost 0 bases to trimming and J lost 4 bases, with 14 bases between them. CDR1 and CDR2 (germline): SGHRS, YFSETQ. The CDR3 DNA follows: TGCGCCAGCAGCTTGGCCTCAATATCTCTATACGAGCAGTACTTC. It translates to CASSLASISLYEQYF.

A single count supports this clone. V and J are TRBV21-1 and TRBJ2-5; the table's D call, TRBD2, has no DNA check behind it. TRBV21-1 is shown as a pseudogene. The CDR3 spans 16 residues. CDR3 region: CASSKAKRMSEETQYF. For the CDR3, the DNA is TGTGCCAGCAGCAAAGCGAAGCGAATGAGCGAAGAGACCCAGTACTTC.

The gene calls are TRBV7-8 and TRBJ2-2; D possibly uses TRBD1 or TRBD2 (6 bases each). This CDR3 region has 14 residues. V lost 3 bases and J lost 5, with 10 bases in between. Germline V CDR1 and CDR2: SGHVS, FQNEAQ. This chain's CDR3 is CASSFRGGTGELFF. CDR3 nucleotide sequence: TGTGCCAGCAGCTTTCGAGGGGGGACCGGGGAGCTGTTTTTT.

This clone has just a few counts. The chain couples TRBV5-1 to TRBJ1-4, with D perhaps TRBD1 (5 bases). CDR3 length equals 17 residues. The V gene lost 5 bases and the J gene lost 2 bases, with 19 bases spanning the gap. The germline V gene encodes CDR1 SGHRS and CDR2 YFSETQ. CDR3 sequence reads: CASSLAGVGATNEKLFF. As DNA, the CDR3 is TGCGCCAGCAGTCTGGCGGGGGTCGGGGCGACTAATGAAAAACTGTTTTTT.

The CDR3 DNA is TGTGCCAGCAGCCAAGATTCGGGGAGCTCTGGAAACACCATATATTTT. Its protein product is CASSQDSGSSGNTIYF. This chain joins TRBV3-1 (or the pseudogene TRBV3-2) and TRBJ1-3, with D unclear. The V gene lost 0 bases and the J gene lost 0 bases, with 9 bases spanning the gap. CDR1 is LGHDT and CDR2 is YNNKEL in the germline V gene (reference sequence). The CDR3 length is 16 residues.

This clone was seen a few times. The genes are TRBV6-1 and TRBJ1-2, with 8 bases that match TRBD1. The CDR3 consists of 14 residues. With 3 bases clipped from V and 3 bases from J, the junction kept 3 bases outside the gene matches. Germline-derived CDR1 and CDR2 are MNHNS and SASEGT. The DNA for the CDR3 is TGTGCCAGCAGTGACAGACAGGGGTACTATGGCTACACCTTC. Its translation: CASSDRQGYYGYTF.

V usage is TRBV9 and J usage is TRBJ2-1, with D perhaps TRBD2 (6 bases). V lost 0 bases to trimming and J lost 7 bases, with 14 bases between them. This CDR3 region has 15 residues. The germline CDR1 and CDR2 sequences are SGDLS and YYNGEE. CDR3 DNA sequence: TGTGCCAGCAGCGTAGCTACAACTGGAGGGAATGAGCAGTTCTTC. Encoded protein: CASSVATTGGNEQFF.

The chain employs TRBV18 and TRBJ1-2; maybe TRBD1 (5 bases). In germline, CDR1 is KGHSH, CDR2 LQKENI. This CDR3 is built from 15 residues. Trimming shortened V by 3 bases and J by 2 bases, and 13 bases separated the two germline ends. Here the CDR3 reads CASSPPTVANYGYTF. The CDR3 DNA is TGTGCCAGCTCACCTCCGACAGTCGCGAACTATGGCTACACCTTC.

The chain links TRBV30 to TRBJ2-3; D possibly corresponds to TRBD2 (6 bases). V was trimmed by 0 bases and J by 2 bases, leaving 9 bases between them. Germline-derived CDR1 and CDR2 are GTSNPN and SVGIG (reference sequence). This CDR3 contains 14 residues. CDR3 sequence reads: CAWSVEGTTDTQYF. The CDR3 nucleotides read TGTGCCTGGAGTGTGGAGGGGACCACAGATACGCAGTATTTT.

This chain uses TRBV12-3 or TRBV12-4 with TRBJ1-2; no reliable D call. V was shortened by 2 bases and J by 2 bases, with 6 bases between the two germline ends. The CDR3 is 13 amino acids. The chain's CDR3 is CASSLTNNYGYTF. The CDR3 DNA reads as TGTGCCAGCAGTTTAACAAACAACTATGGCTACACCTTC.

V and J are TRBV10-3 and TRBJ2-7; D is possibly TRBD1 or TRBD2 (5 bases each). Trimming took 0 bases from V and 3 from J, leaving 15 bases between them. Germline lookup yields CDR1 ENHRY and CDR2 SYGVKD. The CDR3 runs to 16 residues. As DNA, the CDR3 is TGTGCCATCAGTGAGTCGGAAAGTGGGGGTTTCTACGAGCAGTACTTC. As protein: CAISESESGGFYEQYF.

This clone showed up just a few times. V and J are TRBV2 and TRBJ2-7; 10 bases line up with TRBD1. V was clipped by 10 bases and J by 3 bases; unmatched bases: 6. The CDR3 length is 13 residues. CDR1 is SNHLY and CDR2 is FYNNEI in the germline V gene. The CDR3 here is CATTRDRGYEQYF. CDR3 nucleotides: TGTGCCACAACCCGGGACAGGGGCTACGAGCAGTACTTC.

This chain joins TRBV6-5 and TRBJ1-5; 7 bases match TRBD1. This CDR3 has 13 amino acids. In germline, CDR1 is MNHEY, CDR2 SVGAGI. V lost 5 bases to trimming and J lost 4 bases; unmatched junction nucleotides: 2. The chain's CDR3 is CASSRTGNQPQHF. The CDR3 DNA is TGTGCCAGCAGTCGGACAGGTAATCAGCCCCAGCATTTT.

The chain joins TRBV6-5 to TRBJ2-2; TRBD1 matches 10 bases. Germline lookup yields CDR1 MNHEY and CDR2 SVGAGI. The CDR3 is made up of 15 amino acids. With V trimmed by 6 bases and J by 7 bases, 8 bases remained unmatched. The CDR3 DNA reads as TGTGCCAGCAGAACCGGGACAGGGGTTCTCGGGGAGCTGTTTTTT. Amino acid sequence: CASRTGTGVLGELFF.

This clone has only one observation. The chain carries TRBV28 and TRBJ2-3, with TRBD2 matching 10 bases. Germline values: CDR1 MDHEN, CDR2 SYDVKM. Germline trimming cut 3 bases from V and 1 base from J; bases unmatched to any gene: 4. CDR3 size: 16 residues. The CDR3 bases are TGTGCCAGCAGTTTTGAGCGGGGGGGCGGCACAGATACGCAGTATTTT. Its protein is CASSFERGGGTDTQYF.

DNA of the CDR3: TGCGCCAGCAGCTTGGACGGGACGGCCTCCTATGGCTACACCTTC. Its translation is CASSLDGTASYGYTF. The chain couples TRBV5-1 to TRBJ1-2, with a tentative D call TRBD1 (5 bases). This CDR3 comprises 15 residues. Germline V gene sequence: CDR1 SGHRS, CDR2 YFSETQ. V was cut by 0 bases and J by 4 bases, with 13 bases left in between.

V usage is TRBV5-1 and J usage is TRBJ2-3; D ambiguous. The V end was cut by 4 bases, the J end by 5 bases, with 26 bases between. CDR1 is SGHRS and CDR2 is YFSETQ in the germline V gene. The CDR3 spans 18 residues. The CDR3 DNA follows: TGCGCCAGCAGCCCGGAAGGTTTGGCACGCCAAACCGTAGATACGCAGTATTTT. Encoded protein: CASSPEGLARQTVDTQYF.

The chain employs TRBV15 and TRBJ2-3; TRBD1 aligns across 9 bases. Germline CDR1 LNHNV, CDR2 YYDKDF (reference sequence). After removal of 4 bases from V and 0 bases from J, the junction contained 17 bases not matched to a gene. The CDR3 covers 20 residues. The CDR3 coding sequence is TGTGCCACCAGCACGCCCGTCCCGGGACAGGGACTTTGGAGCACAGATACGCAGTATTTT. This gives the protein CATSTPVPGQGLWSTDTQYF.

V gene TRBV27 combines with J gene TRBJ1-5; D perhaps matches TRBD1 (6 bases). This CDR3 is built from 15 residues. Trimming removed 11 bases at V and 2 bases at J, with 19 bases between. Looked up from germline, CDR1 is MNHEY and CDR2 is SMNVEV (reference sequence). CDR3 in amino acids: CAPRAGAHRNQPQHF. Written as DNA, the CDR3 is TGTGCCCCCAGGGCGGGGGCCCATCGCAATCAGCCCCAGCATTTT.

The count of this clone is one. The genes are TRBV18 and TRBJ1-1; D is ambiguous. The CDR3 extends over 13 amino acids. Germline V gene data show CDR1 as KGHSH and CDR2 as LQKENI. Trimming left V 0 bases short and J 1 base short, with 3 bases between. The CDR3 here is CASSPPQNTEAFF. The CDR3 nucleotides are TGTGCCAGCTCACCACCGCAGAACACTGAAGCTTTCTTT.

The chain recombines TRBV19 with TRBJ2-7; 11 positions agree with TRBD1. Losses at the gene ends were 10 bases for V and 4 bases for J; bases not matched to a gene: 6. This CDR3 is built from 13 residues. The germline gives CDR1 LNHDA, CDR2 SQIVND (reference sequence). The DNA for the CDR3 is TGTGCCACTAAGGACAGGGGGCAGTACGAGCAGTACTTC. Its protein is CATKDRGQYEQYF.

The V and J genes are TRBV19 and TRBJ2-7, with D perhaps TRBD1 (6 bases). Germline CDR1 LNHDA, CDR2 SQIVND (reference sequence). The V and J ends lost 6 bases and 3 bases respectively, with 21 bases between them. The CDR3 runs 16 residues. CDR3 nucleotides: TGTGCCAGTAGCCCAGGCCAAACAGGGCTCCTCTACGAGCAGTACTTC. This gives the protein CASSPGQTGLLYEQYF.

The rearrangement links TRBV10-3 to TRBJ2-3, with D perhaps TRBD1 (5 bases). Germline V lookup: CDR1 ENHRY, CDR2 SYGVKD. The CDR3 totals 14 residues. V was trimmed by 5 bases and J by 1 base, leaving 10 bases between them. The CDR3 reads CAISRTTGTDTQYF. The DNA of the CDR3 is TGTGCCATCAGTCGGACAACGGGCACAGATACGCAGTATTTT.